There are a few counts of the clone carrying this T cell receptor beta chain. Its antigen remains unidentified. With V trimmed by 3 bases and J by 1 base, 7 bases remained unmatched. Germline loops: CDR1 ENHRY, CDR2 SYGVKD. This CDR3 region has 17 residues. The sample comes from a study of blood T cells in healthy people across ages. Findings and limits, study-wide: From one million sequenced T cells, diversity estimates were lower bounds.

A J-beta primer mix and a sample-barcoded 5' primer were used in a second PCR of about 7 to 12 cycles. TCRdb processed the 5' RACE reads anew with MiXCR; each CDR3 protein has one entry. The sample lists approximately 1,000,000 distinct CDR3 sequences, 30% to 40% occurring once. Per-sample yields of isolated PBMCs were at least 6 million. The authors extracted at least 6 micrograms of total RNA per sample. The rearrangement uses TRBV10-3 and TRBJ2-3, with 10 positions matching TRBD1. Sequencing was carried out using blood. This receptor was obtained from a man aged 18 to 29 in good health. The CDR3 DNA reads TGTGCCATCAGTGATCGCGGGACAGGGGCCCGCACAGATACGCAGTATTTT. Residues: CAISDRGTGARTDTQYF.